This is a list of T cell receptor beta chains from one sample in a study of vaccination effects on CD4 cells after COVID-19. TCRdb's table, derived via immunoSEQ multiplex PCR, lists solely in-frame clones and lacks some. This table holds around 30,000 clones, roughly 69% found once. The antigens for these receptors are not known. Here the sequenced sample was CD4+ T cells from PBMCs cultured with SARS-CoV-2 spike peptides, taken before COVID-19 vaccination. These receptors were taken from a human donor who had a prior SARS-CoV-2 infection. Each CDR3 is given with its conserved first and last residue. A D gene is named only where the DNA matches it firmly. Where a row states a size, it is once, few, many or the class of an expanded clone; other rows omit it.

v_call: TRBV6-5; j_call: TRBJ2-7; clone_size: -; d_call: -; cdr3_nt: TGTGCCAGCAACCACAGGGCGACCTCCTACGAGCAGTACTTC; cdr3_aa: CASNHRATSYEQYF
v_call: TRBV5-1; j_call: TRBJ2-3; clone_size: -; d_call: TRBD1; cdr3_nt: TGCGCCAGCAGCGGGGGACAGGGAGAGGGTACGCAGTATTTT; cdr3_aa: CASSGGQGEGTQYF
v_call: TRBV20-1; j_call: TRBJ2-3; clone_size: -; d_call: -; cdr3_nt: TGCAGTGCTAGTCAAGCGGACCCGAGGGCAGATACGCAGTATTTT; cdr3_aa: CSASQADPRADTQYF
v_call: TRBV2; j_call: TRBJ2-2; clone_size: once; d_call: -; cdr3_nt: TGTGCCAGCAGTGTCAAGGCAGGAACGAACACCGGGGAGCTGTTTTTT; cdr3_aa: CASSVKAGTNTGELFF
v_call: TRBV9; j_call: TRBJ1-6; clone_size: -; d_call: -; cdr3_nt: TGTGCCAGCAGCTTCACAGGGTTGGGGGGTTCACCCCTCCACTTT; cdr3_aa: CASSFTGLGGSPLHF
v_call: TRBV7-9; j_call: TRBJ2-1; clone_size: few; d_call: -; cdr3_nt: TGTGCCAGCAGCTTAGACAGTGGAGGCAATGAGCAGTTCTTC; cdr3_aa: CASSLDSGGNEQFF
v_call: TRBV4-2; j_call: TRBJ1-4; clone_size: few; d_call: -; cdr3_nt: TGTGCCAGCAGCGATCTACGGAACGAAAAACTGTTTTTT; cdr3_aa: CASSDLRNEKLFF
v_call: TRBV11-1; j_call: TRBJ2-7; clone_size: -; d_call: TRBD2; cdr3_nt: TGTGCCAGCAAGTTTCGGGGGACTAGCGATTACGAGCAGTACTTC; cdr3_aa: CASKFRGTSDYEQYF
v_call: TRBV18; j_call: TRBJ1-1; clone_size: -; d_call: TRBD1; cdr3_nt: TGTGCCAGCTCAGACAGGGGTTCGAACACTGAAGCTTTCTTT; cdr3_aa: CASSDRGSNTEAFF
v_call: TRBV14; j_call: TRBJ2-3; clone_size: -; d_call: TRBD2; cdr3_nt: TGTGCCAGCAGCCAATATAGCGGGGATGGATATACGCAGTATTTT; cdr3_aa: CASSQYSGDGYTQYF
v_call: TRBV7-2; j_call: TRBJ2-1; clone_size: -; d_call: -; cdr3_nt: TGTGCCAGCAGCACTCGGAGAAGGGAGCAGTTCTTC; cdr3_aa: CASSTRRREQFF
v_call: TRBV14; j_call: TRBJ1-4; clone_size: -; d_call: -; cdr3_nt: TGTGCCAGCAGCCAACTCCCCTGGGCCAGCACTAATGAAAAACTGTTTTTT; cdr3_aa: CASSQLPWASTNEKLFF
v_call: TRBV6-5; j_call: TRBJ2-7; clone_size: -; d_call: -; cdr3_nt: TGTGCCAGCAGGGGGCGGGTCTCCTACGAGCAGTACTTC; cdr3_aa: CASRGRVSYEQYF
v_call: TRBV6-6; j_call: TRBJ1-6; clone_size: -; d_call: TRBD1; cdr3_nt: TGTGCCAGCAGTTACAGTGGGACAGATAATTCACCCCTCCACTTT; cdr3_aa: CASSYSGTDNSPLHF
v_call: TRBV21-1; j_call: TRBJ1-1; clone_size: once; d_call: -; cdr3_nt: TGTGCCAGCAGCAAAAAGGATGAGGAGACTTTCTTT; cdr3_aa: CASSKKDEETFF
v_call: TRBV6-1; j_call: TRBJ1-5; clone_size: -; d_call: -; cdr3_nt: TGTGCCAGCAGTGAACGGGGGGTCGAGGATCAGCCCCAGCATTTT; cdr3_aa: CASSERGVEDQPQHF
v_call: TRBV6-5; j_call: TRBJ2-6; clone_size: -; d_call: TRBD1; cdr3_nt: TGTGCCAGCCGGGGACAGAATACTGGGGCCAACGTCCTGACTTTC; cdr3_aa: CASRGQNTGANVLTF
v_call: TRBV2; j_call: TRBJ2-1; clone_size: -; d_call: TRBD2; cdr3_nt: TGTGCCAGCAGTAGTCTAGCGGGGTCAAACTACAATGAGCAGTTCTTC; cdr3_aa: CASSSLAGSNYNEQFF
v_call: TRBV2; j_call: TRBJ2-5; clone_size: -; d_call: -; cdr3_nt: TGTGCCAGCAGTCCCGGTGTCGGAGAGACCCAGTACTTC; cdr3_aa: CASSPGVGETQYF
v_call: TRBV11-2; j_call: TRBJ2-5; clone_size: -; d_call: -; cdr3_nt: TGTGCCAGCGGCACTCACCTGGGGGAAGAGACCCAGTACTTC; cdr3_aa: CASGTHLGEETQYF
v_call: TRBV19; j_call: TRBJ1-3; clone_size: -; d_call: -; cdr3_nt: TGTGCCAGTAGTATATTGGCCTCTGGAAACACCATATATTTT; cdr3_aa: CASSILASGNTIYF
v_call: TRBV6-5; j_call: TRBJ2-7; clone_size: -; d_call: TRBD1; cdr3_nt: TGTGCCAGCAGCATGGGACAGGCGGCCCGCGAGCAGTACTTC; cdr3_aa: CASSMGQAAREQYF
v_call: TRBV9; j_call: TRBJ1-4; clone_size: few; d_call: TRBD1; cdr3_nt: TGTGCCAGCAGCGGGGACAGGGGGTTTGAAAAACTGTTTTTT; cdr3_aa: CASSGDRGFEKLFF
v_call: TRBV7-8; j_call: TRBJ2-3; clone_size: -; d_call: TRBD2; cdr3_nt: TGTGCCAGCACCTTACGGAAGCGGGCCACGGGGAGGGCGGATACGCAGTATTTT; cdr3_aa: CASTLRKRATGRADTQYF
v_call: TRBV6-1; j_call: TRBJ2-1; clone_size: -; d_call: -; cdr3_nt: TGTGCCAGCAGTGGAGCTAGGGGGACATCCTACAATGAGCAGTTCTTC; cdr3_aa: CASSGARGTSYNEQFF
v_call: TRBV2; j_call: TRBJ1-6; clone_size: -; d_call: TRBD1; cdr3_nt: TGTGCCAGCAGGGGGGACAGGGGGCCAGGTTCACCCCTCCACTTT; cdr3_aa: CASRGDRGPGSPLHF